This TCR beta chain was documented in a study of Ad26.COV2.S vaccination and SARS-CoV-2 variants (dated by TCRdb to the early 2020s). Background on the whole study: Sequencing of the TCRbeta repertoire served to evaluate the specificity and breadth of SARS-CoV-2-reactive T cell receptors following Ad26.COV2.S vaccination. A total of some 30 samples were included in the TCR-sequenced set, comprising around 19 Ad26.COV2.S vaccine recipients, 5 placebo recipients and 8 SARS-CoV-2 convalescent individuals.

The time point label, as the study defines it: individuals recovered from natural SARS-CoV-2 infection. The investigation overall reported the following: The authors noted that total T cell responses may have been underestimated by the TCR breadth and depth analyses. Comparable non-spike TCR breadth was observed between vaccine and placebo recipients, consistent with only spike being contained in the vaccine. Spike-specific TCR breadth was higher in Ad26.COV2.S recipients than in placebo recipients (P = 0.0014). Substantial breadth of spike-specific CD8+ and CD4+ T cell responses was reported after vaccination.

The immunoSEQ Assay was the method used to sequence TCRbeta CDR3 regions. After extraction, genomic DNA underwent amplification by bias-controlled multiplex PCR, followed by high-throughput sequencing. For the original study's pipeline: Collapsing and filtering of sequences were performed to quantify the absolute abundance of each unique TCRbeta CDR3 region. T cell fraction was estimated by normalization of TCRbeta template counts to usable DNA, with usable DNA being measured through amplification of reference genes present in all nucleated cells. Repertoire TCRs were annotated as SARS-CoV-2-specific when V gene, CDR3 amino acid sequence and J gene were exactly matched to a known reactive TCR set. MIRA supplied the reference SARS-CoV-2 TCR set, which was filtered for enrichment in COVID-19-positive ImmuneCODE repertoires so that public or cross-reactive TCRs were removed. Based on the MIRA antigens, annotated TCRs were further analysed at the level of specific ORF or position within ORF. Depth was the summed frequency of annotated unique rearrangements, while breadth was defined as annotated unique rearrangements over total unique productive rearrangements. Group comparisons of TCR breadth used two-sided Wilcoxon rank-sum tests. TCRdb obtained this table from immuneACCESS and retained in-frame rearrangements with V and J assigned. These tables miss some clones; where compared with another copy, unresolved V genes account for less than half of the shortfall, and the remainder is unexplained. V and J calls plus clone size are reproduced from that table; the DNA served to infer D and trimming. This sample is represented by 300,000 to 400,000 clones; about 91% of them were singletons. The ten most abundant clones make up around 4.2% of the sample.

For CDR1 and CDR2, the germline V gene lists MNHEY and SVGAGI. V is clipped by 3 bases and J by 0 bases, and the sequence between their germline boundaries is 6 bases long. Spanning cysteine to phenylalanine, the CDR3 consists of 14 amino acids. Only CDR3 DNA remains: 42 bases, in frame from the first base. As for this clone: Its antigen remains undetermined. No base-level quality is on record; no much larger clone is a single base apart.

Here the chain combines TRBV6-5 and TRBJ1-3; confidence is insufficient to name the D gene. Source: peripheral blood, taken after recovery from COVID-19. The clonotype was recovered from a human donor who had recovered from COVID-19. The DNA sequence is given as TGTGCCAGCAGTTATGACTCCTCTGGAAACACCATATATTTT. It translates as CASSYDSSGNTIYF.